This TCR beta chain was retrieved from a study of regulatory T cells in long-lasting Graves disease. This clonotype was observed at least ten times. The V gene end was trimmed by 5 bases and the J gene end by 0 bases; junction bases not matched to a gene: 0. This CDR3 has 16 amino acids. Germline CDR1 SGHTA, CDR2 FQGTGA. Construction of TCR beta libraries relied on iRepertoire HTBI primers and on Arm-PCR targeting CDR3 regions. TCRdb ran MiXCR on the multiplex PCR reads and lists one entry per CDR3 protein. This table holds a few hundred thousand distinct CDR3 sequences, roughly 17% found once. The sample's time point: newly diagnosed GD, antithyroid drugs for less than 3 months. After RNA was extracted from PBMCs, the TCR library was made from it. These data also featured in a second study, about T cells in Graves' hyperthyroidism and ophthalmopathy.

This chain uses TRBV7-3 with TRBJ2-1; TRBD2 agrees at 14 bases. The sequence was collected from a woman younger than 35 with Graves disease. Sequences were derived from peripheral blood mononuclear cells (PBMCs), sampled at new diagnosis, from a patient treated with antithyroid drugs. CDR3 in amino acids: CASSGTSGSSYNEQFF. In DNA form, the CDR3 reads TGTGCCAGCAGCGGGACTAGCGGGAGCTCCTACAATGAGCAGTTCTTC. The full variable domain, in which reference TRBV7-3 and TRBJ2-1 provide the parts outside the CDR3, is GAGVSQTPSNKVTEKGKYVELRCDPISGHTALYWYRQSLGQGPEFLIYFQGTGAADDSGLPNDRFFAVRPEGSVSTLKIQRTERGDSAVYLCASSGTSGSSYNEQFFGPGTRLTVL.